Listed below are T cell receptor beta chains from one sample, sequenced in a study of neurological immune-mediated disorders. One entry per CDR3 protein, called by TCRdb with MiXCR from the 5' RACE reads. The sample includes tens of thousands of distinct CDR3 sequences, approximately 7% seen only once; the top ten take around 6%. The sequenced material came from CD4+ T cells from blood. Every receptor here comes from a man between 50 and 59 years old in good health. Both conserved end residues are part of each CDR3. The D gene is left open where the match is weak. The size entry is marked missing in some rows and otherwise reads once, few, many or a size class.

clone_size: many
v_call: TRBV7-2
j_call: TRBJ1-5
d_call: -
cdr3_nt: TGTGCCAGCAGCTTAGTTGGCAGCCAAAATCAGCCCCAGCATTTT
cdr3_aa: CASSLVGSQNQPQHF

clone_size: many
v_call: TRBV14
j_call: TRBJ2-7
d_call: -
cdr3_nt: TGTGCCAGCAGCGATTTCTACGAGCAGTACTTC
cdr3_aa: CASSDFYEQYF

clone_size: -
v_call: TRBV25-1
j_call: TRBJ2-5
d_call: -
cdr3_nt: TGTGCCAGCAGTGGGGGACAAGAGACCCAGTACTTC
cdr3_aa: CASSGGQETQYF

clone_size: many
v_call: TRBV20-1
j_call: TRBJ2-7
d_call: -
cdr3_nt: TGCAGTGCTAGAGCCGGGGACCGTAGGTACGAGCAGTACTTC
cdr3_aa: CSARAGDRRYEQYF

clone_size: many
v_call: TRBV15
j_call: TRBJ2-7
d_call: -
cdr3_nt: TGTGCCACCAGCAGAGGGGCGACAAGCTACGAGCAGTACTTC
cdr3_aa: CATSRGATSYEQYF

clone_size: many
v_call: TRBV12-3/TRBV12-4
j_call: TRBJ2-4
d_call: TRBD1
cdr3_nt: TGTGCCAGCAGCCCCATGGGAGCGGACAGGGGGTCCAAAAACATTCAGTACTTC
cdr3_aa: CASSPMGADRGSKNIQYF

clone_size: many
v_call: TRBV5-5
j_call: TRBJ2-7
d_call: -
cdr3_nt: TGTGCCAGCAGCGCCGCCTCCTACGAGCAGTACTTC
cdr3_aa: CASSAASYEQYF

clone_size: many
v_call: TRBV29-1
j_call: TRBJ2-3
d_call: -
cdr3_nt: TGCAGCGCGACCCCATGGCAGGGCACAGATACGCAGTATTTT
cdr3_aa: CSATPWQGTDTQYF

clone_size: many
v_call: TRBV6-2/TRBV6-3
j_call: TRBJ2-2
d_call: TRBD1
cdr3_nt: TGTGCCAGCAGTTACTCGACAGGGCGGACCGGGGAGCTGTTTTTT
cdr3_aa: CASSYSTGRTGELFF

clone_size: many
v_call: TRBV25-1
j_call: TRBJ2-1
d_call: TRBD2
cdr3_nt: TGTGCCAGCGTAGCGGGAGGGATTTATTACAATGAGCAGTTCTTC
cdr3_aa: CASVAGGIYYNEQFF

clone_size: many
v_call: TRBV6-5
j_call: TRBJ2-1
d_call: TRBD1
cdr3_nt: TGTGCCAGCAGTTACCGGGACAGGGGGCATGAGCAGTTCTTC
cdr3_aa: CASSYRDRGHEQFF

clone_size: many
v_call: TRBV4-1
j_call: TRBJ2-1
d_call: TRBD2
cdr3_nt: TGCGCCAGCAGCCAAGGACTAGCGGGAGTCCATGAGCAGTTCTTC
cdr3_aa: CASSQGLAGVHEQFF

clone_size: -
v_call: TRBV30
j_call: TRBJ2-2
d_call: TRBD1
cdr3_nt: TGTGCCTGGAGACAGGGGGCGGGCACCGGGGAGCTGTTTTTT
cdr3_aa: CAWRQGAGTGELFF

clone_size: -
v_call: TRBV28
j_call: TRBJ1-1
d_call: -
cdr3_nt: TGTGCCAGCAGCCGAGAGGGGACTGAAGCTTTCTTT
cdr3_aa: CASSREGTEAFF